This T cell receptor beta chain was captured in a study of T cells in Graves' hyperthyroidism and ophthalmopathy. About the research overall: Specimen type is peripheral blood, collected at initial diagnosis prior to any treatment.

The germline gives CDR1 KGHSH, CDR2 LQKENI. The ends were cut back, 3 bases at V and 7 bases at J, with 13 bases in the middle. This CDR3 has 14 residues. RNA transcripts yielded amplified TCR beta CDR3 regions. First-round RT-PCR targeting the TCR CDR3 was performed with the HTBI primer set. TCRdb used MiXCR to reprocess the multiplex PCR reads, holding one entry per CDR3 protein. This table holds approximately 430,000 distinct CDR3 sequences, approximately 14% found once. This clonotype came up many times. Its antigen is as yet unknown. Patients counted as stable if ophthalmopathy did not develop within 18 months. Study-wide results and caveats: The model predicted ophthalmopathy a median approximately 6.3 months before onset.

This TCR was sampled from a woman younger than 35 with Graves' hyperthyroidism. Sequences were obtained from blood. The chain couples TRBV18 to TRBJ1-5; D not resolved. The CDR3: CASSPSGPQQPQHF. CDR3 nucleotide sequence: TGTGCCAGCTCACCTAGCGGCCCCCAACAGCCCCAGCATTTT.